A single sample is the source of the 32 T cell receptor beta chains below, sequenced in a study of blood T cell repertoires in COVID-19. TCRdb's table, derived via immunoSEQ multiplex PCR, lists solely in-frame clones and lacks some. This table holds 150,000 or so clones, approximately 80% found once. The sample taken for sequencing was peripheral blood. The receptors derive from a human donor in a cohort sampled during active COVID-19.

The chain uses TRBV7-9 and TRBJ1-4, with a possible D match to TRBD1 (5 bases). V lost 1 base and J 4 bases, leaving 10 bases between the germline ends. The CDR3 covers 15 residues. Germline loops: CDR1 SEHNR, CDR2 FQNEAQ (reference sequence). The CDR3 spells CASSLGTGVNEKLFF. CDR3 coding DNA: TGTGCCAGCAGCTTAGGGACGGGGGTTAATGAAAAACTGTTTTTT. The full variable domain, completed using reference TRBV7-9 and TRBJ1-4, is DTGVSQNPRHKITKRGQNVTFRCDPISEHNRLYWYRQTLGQGPEFLTYFQNEAQLEKSRLLSDRFSAERPKGSFSTLEIQRTEQGDSAMYLCASSLGTGVNEKLFFGSGTQLSVL.

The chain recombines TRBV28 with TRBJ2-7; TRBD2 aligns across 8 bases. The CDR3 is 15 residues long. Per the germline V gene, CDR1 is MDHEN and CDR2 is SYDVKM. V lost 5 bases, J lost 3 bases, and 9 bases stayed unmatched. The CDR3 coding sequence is TGTGCCAGCAGTAGGGGCGGGGGGACCAACTACGAGCAGTACTTC. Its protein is CASSRGGGTNYEQYF. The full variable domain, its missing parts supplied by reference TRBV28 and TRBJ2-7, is DVKVTQSSRYLVKRTGEKVFLECVQDMDHENMFWYRQDPGLGLRLIYFSYDVKMKEKGDIPEGYSVSREKKERFSLILESASTNQTSMYLCASSRGGGTNYEQYFGPGTRLTVT.

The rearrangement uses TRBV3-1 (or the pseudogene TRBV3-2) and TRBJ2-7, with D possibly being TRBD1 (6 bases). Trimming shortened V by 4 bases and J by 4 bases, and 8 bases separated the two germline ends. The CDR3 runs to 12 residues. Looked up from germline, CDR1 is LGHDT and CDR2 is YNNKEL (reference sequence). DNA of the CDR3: TGTGCCAGCAGCCGACAGGATTACGAGCAGTACTTC. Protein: CASSRQDYEQYF.

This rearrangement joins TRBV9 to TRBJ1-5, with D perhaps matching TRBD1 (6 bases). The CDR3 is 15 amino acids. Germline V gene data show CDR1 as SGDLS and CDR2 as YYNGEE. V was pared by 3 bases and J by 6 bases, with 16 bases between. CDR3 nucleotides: TGTGCCAGCAGCGGTACGGGACAAAGGTTTCAGCCCCAGCATTTT. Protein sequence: CASSGTGQRFQPQHF.

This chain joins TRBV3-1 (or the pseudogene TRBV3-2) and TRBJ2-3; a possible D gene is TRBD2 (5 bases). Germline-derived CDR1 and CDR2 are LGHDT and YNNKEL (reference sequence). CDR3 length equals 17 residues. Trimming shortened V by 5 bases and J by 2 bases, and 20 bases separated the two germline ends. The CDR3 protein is CASSTKEGGINTDTQYF. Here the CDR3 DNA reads TGTGCCAGCAGCACTAAAGAGGGCGGCATAAACACAGATACGCAGTATTTT.

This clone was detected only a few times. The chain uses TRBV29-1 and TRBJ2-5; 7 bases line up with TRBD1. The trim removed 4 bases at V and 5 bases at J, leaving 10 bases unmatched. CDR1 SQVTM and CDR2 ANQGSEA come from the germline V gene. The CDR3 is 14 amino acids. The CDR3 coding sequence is TGCAGCGTTGCGGGACCGACAGGGTGGGAGACCCAGTACTTC. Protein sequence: CSVAGPTGWETQYF.

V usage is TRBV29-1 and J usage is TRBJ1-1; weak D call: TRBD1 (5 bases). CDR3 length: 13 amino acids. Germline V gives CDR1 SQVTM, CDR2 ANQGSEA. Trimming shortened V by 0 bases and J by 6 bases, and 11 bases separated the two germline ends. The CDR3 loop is CSVEEGGGAEAFF. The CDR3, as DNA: TGCAGCGTTGAAGAGGGGGGTGGTGCTGAAGCTTTCTTT. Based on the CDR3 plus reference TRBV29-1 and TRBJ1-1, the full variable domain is SAVISQKPSRDICQRGTSLTIQCQVDSQVTMMFWYRQQPGQSLTLIATANQGSEATYESGFVIDKFPISRPNLTFSTLTVSNMSPEDSSIYLCSVEEGGGAEAFFGQGTRLTVV.

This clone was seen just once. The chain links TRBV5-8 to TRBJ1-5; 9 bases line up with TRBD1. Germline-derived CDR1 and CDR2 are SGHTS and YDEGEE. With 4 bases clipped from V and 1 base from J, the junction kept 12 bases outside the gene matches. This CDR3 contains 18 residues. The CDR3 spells CASSPQGASVGSNQPQHF. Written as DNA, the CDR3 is TGTGCCAGCAGCCCACAGGGGGCTTCGGTTGGGAGCAATCAGCCCCAGCATTTT.

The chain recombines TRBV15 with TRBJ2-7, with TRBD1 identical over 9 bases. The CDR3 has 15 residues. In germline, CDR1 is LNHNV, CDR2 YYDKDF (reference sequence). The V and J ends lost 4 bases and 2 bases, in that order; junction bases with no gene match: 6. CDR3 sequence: CATSITRDRAYEQYF. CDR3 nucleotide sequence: TGTGCCACCAGCATAACCCGGGACAGGGCCTACGAGCAGTACTTC.

CDR3 bases: TGTGCCAGTAGTGCCCAGACAGGGGCTAACTATGGCTACACCTTC. This encodes CASSAQTGANYGYTF. The chain has TRBV19 and TRBJ1-2, with 8 bases matching TRBD1. CDR1 is LNHDA, CDR2 SQIVND, per germline (reference sequence). V lost 5 bases to trimming and J lost 0 bases; unmatched junction nucleotides: 5. The CDR3 length is 15 residues.

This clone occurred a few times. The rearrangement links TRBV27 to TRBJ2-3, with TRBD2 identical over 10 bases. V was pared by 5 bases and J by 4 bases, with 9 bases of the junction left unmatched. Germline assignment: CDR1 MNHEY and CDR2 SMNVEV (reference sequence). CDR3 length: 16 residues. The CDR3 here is CASSKRLAGRSDTQYF. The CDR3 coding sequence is TGTGCCAGCAGTAAAAGACTAGCGGGTCGATCAGATACGCAGTATTTT.

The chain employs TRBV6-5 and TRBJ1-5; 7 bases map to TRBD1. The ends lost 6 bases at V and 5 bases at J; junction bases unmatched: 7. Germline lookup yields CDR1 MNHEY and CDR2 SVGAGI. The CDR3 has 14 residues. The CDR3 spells CASSATQGDQPQHF. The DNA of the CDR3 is TGTGCCAGCAGCGCAACCCAGGGGGATCAGCCCCAGCATTTT.

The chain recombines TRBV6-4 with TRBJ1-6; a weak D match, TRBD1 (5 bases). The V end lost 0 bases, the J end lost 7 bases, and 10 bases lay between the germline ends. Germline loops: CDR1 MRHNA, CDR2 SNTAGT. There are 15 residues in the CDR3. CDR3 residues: CASSDSGRGNSPLHF. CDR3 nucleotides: TGTGCCAGCAGTGACTCCGGGCGGGGGAATTCACCCCTCCACTTT.

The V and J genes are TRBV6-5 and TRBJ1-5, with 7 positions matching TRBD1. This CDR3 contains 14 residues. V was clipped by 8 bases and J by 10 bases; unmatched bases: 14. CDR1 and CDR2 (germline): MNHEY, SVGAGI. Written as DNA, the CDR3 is TGTGCCAGCGGGGACAGTCTACTGAGGAGCCCCCAGCATTTT. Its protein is CASGDSLLRSPQHF.

CDR3 amino acids: CASSLGGTGLSGIQYF. CDR3 coding DNA: TGCGCCAGCAGCTTGGGCGGGACAGGGCTTTCTGGCATTCAGTACTTC. This chain joins TRBV5-1 and TRBJ2-4, with 9 bases aligning to TRBD1. The germline V gene encodes CDR1 SGHRS and CDR2 YFSETQ. The CDR3 consists of 16 residues. The trim removed 0 bases at V and 9 bases at J, leaving 10 bases unmatched.

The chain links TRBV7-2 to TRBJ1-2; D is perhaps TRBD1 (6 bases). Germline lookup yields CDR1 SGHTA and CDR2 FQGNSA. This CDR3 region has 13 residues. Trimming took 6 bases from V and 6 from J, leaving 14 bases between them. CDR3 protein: CASSLRKGDGYTF. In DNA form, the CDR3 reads TGTGCCAGCAGTCTTAGGAAGGGGGATGGCTACACCTTC.

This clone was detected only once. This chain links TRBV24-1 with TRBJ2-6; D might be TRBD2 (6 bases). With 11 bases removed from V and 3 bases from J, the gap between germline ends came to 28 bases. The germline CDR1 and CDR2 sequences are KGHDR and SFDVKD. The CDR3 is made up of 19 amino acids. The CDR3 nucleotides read TGTGCCAGGGACCAAGTGTCCCGGGCGGAGGAGGGTGGGGCCAACGTCCTGACTTTC. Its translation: CARDQVSRAEEGGANVLTF.

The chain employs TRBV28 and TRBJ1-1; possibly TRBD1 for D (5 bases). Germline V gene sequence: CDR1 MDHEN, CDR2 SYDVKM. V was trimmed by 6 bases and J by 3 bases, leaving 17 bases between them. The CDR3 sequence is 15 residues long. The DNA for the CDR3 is TGTGCCAGCAGGGTGGGGGGTGAGACGGACACTGAAGCTTTCTTT. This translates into CASRVGGETDTEAFF.

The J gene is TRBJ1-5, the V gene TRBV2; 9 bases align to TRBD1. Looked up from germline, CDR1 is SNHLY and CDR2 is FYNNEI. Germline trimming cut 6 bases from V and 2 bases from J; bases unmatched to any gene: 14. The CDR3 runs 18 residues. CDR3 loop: CASSVTKGQGMGNQPQHF. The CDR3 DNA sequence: TGTGCCAGCAGCGTTACTAAAGGACAGGGGATGGGCAATCAGCCCCAGCATTTT.

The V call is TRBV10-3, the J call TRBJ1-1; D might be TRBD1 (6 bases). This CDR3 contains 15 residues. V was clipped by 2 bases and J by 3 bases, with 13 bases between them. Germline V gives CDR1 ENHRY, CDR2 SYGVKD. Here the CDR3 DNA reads TGTGCCATCAGTGAGAGGGGGGGCTCGGACACTGAAGCTTTCTTT. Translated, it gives CAISERGGSDTEAFF.

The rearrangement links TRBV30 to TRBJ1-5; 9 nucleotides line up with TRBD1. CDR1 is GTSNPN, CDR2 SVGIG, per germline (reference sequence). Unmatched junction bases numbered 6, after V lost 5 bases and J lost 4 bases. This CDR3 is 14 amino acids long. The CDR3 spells CAWARTGANQPQHF. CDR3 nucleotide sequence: TGTGCCTGGGCCCGGACAGGGGCGAATCAGCCCCAGCATTTT.

This chain's CDR3 is CASSPDGETQYF. CDR3 in DNA: TGTGCCAGCAGCCCCGACGGGGAGACCCAGTACTTC. The V gene is TRBV12-3 or TRBV12-4, the J gene TRBJ2-5; D not resolved. Trimming shortened V by 6 bases and J by 5 bases, and 10 bases separated the two germline ends. The CDR3 has 12 residues.

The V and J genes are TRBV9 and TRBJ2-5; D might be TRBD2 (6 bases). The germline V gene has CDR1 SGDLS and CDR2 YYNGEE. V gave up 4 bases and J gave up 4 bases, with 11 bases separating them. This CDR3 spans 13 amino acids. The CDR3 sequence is CASSPRDLETQYF. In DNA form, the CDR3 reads TGTGCCAGCAGCCCCAGGGACTTAGAGACCCAGTACTTC.

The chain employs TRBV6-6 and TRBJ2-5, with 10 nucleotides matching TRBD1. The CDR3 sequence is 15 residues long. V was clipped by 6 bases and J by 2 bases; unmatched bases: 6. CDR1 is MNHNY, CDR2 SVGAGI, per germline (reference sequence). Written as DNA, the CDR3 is TGTGCCAGCAGGGGAAGGACAGGGGGGCAAGAGACCCAGTACTTC. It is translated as CASRGRTGGQETQYF.

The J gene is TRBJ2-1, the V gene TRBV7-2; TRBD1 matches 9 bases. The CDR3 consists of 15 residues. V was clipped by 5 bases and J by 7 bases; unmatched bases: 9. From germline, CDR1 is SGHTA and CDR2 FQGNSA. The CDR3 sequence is CASSTIRTGVNEQFF. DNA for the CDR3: TGTGCCAGCAGCACCATTAGGACAGGGGTAAATGAGCAGTTCTTC.

DNA for the CDR3: TGTGCCAGCAGTTCCGGGACAGCCCGGGAAAAACTGTTTTTT. Translating it yields CASSSGTAREKLFF. The chain is built from TRBV2 and TRBJ1-4; 7 bases are a match to TRBD1. The CDR3 runs to 14 residues. The V gene's germline CDR1 is SNHLY and CDR2 FYNNEI. With 5 bases clipped from V and 8 bases from J, the junction kept 8 bases outside the gene matches.

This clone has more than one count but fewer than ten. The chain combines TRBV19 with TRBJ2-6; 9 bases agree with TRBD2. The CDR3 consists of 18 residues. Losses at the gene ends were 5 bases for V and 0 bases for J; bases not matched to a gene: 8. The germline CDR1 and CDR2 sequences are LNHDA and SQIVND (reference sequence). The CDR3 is CASSRLAGDLSGANVLTF. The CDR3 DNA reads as TGTGCCAGTAGTCGTTTAGCGGGAGACCTCTCTGGGGCCAACGTCCTGACTTTC.

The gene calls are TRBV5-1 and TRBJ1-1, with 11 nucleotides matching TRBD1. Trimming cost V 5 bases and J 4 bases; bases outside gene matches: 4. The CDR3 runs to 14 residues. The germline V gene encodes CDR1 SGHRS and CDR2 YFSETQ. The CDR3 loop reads CASSSGTGGTEAFF. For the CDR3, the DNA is TGCGCCAGCAGTTCCGGGACAGGGGGCACTGAAGCTTTCTTT. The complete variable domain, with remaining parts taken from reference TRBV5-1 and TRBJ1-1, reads KAGVTQTPRYLIKTRGQQVTLSCSPISGHRSVSWYQQTPGQGLQFLFEYFSETQRNKGNFPGRFSGRQFSNSRSEMNVSTLELGDSALYLCASSSGTGGTEAFFGQGTRLTVV.

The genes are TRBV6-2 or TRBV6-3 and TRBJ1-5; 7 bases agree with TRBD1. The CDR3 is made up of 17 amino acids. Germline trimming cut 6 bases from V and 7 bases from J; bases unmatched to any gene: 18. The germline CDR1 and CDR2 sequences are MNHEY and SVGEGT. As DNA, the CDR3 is TGTGCCAGCAGCTCCCTTACAGGGGTAACCACTCCCCAGCCCCAGCATTTT. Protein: CASSSLTGVTTPQPQHF.

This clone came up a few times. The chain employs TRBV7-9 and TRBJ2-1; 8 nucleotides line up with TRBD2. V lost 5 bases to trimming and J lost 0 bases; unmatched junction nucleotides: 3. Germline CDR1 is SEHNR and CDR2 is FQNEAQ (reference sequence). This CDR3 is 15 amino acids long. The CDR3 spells CASSRSGSSYNEQFF. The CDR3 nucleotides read TGTGCCAGCAGCCGGAGCGGGAGCTCCTACAATGAGCAGTTCTTC.

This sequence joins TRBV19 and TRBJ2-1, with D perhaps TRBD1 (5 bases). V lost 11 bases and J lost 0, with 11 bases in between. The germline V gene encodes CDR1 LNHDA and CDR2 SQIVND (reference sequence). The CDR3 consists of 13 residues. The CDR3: CAVRQNSYNEQFF. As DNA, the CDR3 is TGTGCCGTCAGACAGAACTCCTACAATGAGCAGTTCTTC. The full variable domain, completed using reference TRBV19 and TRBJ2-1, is DGGITQSPKYLFRKEGQNVTLSCEQNLNHDAMYWYRQDPGQGLRLIYYSQIVNDFQKGDIAEGYSVSREKKESFPLTVTSAQKNPTAFYLCAVRQNSYNEQFFGPGTRLTVL.

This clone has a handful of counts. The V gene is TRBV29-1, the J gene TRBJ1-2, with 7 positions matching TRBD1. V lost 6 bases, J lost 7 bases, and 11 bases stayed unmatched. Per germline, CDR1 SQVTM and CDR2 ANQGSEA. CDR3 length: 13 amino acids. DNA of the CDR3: TGCAGCGTGCCTACTCAGGGGGTCTCTGGCTACACCTTC. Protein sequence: CSVPTQGVSGYTF.